This T cell receptor beta chain was identified in a study of T cell repertoires in cytomegalovirus infection. The wider study: HLA-B-restricted CMV epitopes that are well studied were used alongside recently identified HLA-C-restricted ones. CMV infection and matching HLA type were both indicated by public TCR beta signatures.

General observations from the study: Of the TCR beta families, the public ones yielded a cumulative frequency that identified carriers of CMV plus the relevant HLA. CMV-specific TCR beta clonotypes restricted by HLA-C were the ones dominating the ex vivo response.

The germline V gene has CDR1 SGDLS and CDR2 YYNGEE. Trimming cost V 3 bases and J 2 bases, with 12 bases left between them. This CDR3 comprises 14 residues. MiXCR, run by TCRdb on the reads, gives a single entry per CDR3 protein. Of about 470,000 distinct CDR3 sequences in the sample, about 39% are singletons; the top ten hold just under 45%. A note on this clonotype: Antigen specificity is unknown.

This TCR derives from a human donor in good health (CMV status not recorded). Some clones in this sample may be carry-over from other donors' samples. Sequences were derived from cultured PBMCs, sampled from culture after CMV antigen stimulation. V gene TRBV9 combines with J gene TRBJ2-7; a weak D match, TRBD2 (6 bases). CDR3 amino acids: CASSGGSGAYEQYF. CDR3 coding DNA: TGTGCCAGCAGCGGGGGCTCGGGGGCCTACGAGCAGTACTTC.